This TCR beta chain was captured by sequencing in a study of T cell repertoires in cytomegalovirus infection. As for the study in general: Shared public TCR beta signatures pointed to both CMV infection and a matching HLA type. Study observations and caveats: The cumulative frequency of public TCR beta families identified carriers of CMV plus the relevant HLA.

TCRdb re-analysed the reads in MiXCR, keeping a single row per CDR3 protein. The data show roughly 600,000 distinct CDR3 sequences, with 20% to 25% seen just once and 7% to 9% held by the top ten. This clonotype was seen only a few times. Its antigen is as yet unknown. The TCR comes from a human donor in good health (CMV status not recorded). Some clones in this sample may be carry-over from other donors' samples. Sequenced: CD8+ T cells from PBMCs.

The CDR3 spells CASSAQDWGSYEQYF. The CDR3, as DNA: TGTGCCAGCAGTGCCCAGGACTGGGGTAGCTACGAGCAGTACTTC. This chain uses TRBV25-1 with TRBJ2-7; TRBD2 might be the D (5 bases). This CDR3 comprises 15 residues. CDR1 is MGHDK and CDR2 is SYGVNS in the germline V gene. The V gene lost 4 bases and the J gene lost 3 bases, with 16 bases spanning the gap.